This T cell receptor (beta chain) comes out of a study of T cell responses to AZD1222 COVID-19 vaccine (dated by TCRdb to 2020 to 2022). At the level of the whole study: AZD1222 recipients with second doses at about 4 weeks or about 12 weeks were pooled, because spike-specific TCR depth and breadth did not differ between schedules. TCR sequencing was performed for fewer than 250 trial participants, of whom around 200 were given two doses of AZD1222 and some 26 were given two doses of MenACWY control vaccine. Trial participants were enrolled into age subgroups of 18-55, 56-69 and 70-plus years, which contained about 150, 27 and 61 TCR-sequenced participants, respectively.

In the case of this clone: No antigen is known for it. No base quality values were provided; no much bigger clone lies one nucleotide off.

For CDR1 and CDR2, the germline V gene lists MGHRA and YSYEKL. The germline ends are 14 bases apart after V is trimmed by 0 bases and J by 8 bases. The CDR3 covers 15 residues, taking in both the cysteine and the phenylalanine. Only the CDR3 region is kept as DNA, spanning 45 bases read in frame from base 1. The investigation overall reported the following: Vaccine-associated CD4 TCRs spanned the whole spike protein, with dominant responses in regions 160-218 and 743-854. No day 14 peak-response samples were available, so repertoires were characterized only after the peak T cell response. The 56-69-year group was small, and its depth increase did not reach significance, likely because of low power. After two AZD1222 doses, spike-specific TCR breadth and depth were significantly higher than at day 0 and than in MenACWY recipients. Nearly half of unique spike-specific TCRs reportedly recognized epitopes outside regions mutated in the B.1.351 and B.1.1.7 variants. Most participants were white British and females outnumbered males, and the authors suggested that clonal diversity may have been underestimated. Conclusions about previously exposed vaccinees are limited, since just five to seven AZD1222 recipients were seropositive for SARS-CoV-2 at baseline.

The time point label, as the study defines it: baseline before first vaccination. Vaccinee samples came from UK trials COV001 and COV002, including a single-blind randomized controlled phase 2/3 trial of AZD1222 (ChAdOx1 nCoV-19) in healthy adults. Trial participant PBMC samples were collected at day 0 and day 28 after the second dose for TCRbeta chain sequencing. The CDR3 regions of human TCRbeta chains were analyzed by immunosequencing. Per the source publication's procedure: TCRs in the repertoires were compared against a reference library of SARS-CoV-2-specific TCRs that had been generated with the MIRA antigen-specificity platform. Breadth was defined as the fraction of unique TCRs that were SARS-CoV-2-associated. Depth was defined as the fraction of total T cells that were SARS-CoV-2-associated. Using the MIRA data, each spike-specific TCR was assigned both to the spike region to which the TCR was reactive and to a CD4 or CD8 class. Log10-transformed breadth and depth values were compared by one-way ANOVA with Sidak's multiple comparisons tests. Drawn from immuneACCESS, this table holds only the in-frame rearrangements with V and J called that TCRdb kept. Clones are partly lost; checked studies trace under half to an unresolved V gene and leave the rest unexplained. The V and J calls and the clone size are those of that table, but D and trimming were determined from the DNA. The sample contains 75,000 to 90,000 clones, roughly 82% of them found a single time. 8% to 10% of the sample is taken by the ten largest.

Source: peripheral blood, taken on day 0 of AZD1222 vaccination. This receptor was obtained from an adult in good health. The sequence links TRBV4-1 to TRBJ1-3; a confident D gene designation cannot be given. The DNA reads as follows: TGCGCCAGCAGCCAAGATTTCTTTGCCCGTGACACCATATATTTT. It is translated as CASSQDFFARDTIYF.